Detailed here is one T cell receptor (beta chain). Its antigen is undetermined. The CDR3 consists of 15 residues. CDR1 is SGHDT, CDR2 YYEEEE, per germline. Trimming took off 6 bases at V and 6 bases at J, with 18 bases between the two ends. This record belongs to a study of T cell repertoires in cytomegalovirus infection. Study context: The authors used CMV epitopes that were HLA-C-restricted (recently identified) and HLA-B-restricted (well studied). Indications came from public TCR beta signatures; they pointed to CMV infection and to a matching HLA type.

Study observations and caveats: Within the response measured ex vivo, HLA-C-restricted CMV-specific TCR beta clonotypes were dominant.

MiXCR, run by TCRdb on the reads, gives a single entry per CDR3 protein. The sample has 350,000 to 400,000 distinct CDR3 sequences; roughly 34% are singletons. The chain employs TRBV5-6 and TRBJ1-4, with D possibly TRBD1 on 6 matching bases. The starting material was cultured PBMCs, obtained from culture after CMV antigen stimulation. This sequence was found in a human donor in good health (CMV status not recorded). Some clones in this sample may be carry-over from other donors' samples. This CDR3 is CASTRNGQTHEKLFF. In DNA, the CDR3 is TGTGCCAGCACTCGCAATGGACAGACCCATGAAAAACTGTTTTTT.